These 21 T cell receptor beta chains came from one sample sequenced in a study of cytotoxic CD8 clonotypes in ibrutinib-treated CLL. Measured with immunoSEQ multiplex PCR; TCRdb has only the in-frame clones, and not every one. The table has around 14,000 clones, roughly 70% seen once. Specimen: PBMCs, collected before ibrutinib treatment. Source of these receptors: a human donor with chronic lymphocytic leukemia.

The gene calls are TRBV5-1 and TRBJ2-7, with 10 bases matching TRBD2. The CDR3 covers 15 residues. The ends lost 5 bases at V and 5 bases at J; junction bases unmatched: 10. Germline CDR1 SGHRS, CDR2 YFSETQ. The CDR3 nucleotides read TGCGCCAGCAGTCCAGTAACCGGGACTAGCGACGAGCAGTACTTC. It is translated as CASSPVTGTSDEQYF.

The chain combines TRBV9 with TRBJ2-1; 8 nucleotides line up with TRBD2. The germline V gene encodes CDR1 SGDLS and CDR2 YYNGEE. This CDR3 is built from 15 residues. The trim removed 0 bases at V and 9 bases at J, leaving 8 bases unmatched. Here the CDR3 reads CASSVGVAGSFEQFF. In nucleotides, the CDR3 is TGTGCCAGCAGCGTAGGGGTAGCGGGATCGTTTGAGCAGTTCTTC.

This sequence joins TRBV7-2 and TRBJ2-3; D not resolved. V lost 3 bases and J 9 bases, leaving 7 bases between the germline ends. Per germline, CDR1 SGHTA and CDR2 FQGNSA. This CDR3 is built from 11 residues. The DNA for the CDR3 is TGTGCCAGCAGCTTGGTTGACACGCAGTATTTT. Protein: CASSLVDTQYF. The complete variable domain, with remaining parts taken from reference TRBV7-2 and TRBJ2-3, reads GAGVSQSPSNKVTEKGKDVELRCDPISGHTALYWYRQSLGQGLEFLIYFQGNSAPDKSGLPSDRFSAERTGGSVSTLTIQRTQQEDSAVYLCASSLVDTQYFGPGTRLTVL.

The V and J genes are TRBV19 and TRBJ1-3; D unclear. The CDR3 contains 15 residues. Per the germline V gene, CDR1 is LNHDA and CDR2 is SQIVND (reference sequence). Trimming cost V 5 bases and J 2 bases, with 13 bases left between them. CDR3 sequence (DNA): TGTGCCAGTAGTCGCAGCACTGGAACTGGAAACACCATATATTTT. This codes for CASSRSTGTGNTIYF.

This clone was detected a few times. The rearrangement links TRBV7-2 to TRBJ1-5; D possibly corresponds to TRBD1 (6 bases). V was trimmed by 3 bases and J by 5 bases, leaving 14 bases between them. The CDR3 is 15 amino acids. Germline lookup yields CDR1 SGHTA and CDR2 FQGNSA. CDR3 loop: CASSLGNRDDQPQHF. CDR3 bases: TGTGCCAGCAGCTTGGGTAACAGGGACGATCAGCCCCAGCATTTT. Together with reference TRBV7-2 and TRBJ1-5, the CDR3 gives the full variable domain: GAGVSQSPSNKVTEKGKDVELRCDPISGHTALYWYRQSLGQGLEFLIYFQGNSAPDKSGLPSDRFSAERTGGSVSTLTIQRTQQEDSAVYLCASSLGNRDDQPQHFGDGTRLSIL.

The chain carries TRBV29-1 and TRBJ2-3; no reliable D call. CDR3 size: 12 residues. Germline CDR1 is SQVTM and CDR2 is ANQGSEA. The ends were cut back, 7 bases at V and 5 bases at J, with 13 bases in the middle. CDR3 sequence: CSAAGNRDTQYF. The CDR3 nucleotides are TGCAGCGCCGCCGGCAACCGAGATACGCAGTATTTT.

The chain couples TRBV10-3 to TRBJ2-7; 8 bases are a match to TRBD1. The length of the CDR3 is 14 residues. Per the germline V gene, CDR1 is ENHRY and CDR2 is SYGVKD. Germline trimming cut 9 bases from V and 2 bases from J; bases unmatched to any gene: 9. Here the CDR3 reads CAIPDRGDPYEQYF. For the CDR3, the DNA is TGTGCCATACCTGACAGGGGAGACCCCTACGAGCAGTACTTC.

This chain joins TRBV5-6 and TRBJ2-3; D gene ambiguous. V lost 9 bases to trimming and J lost 5 bases, with 19 bases between them. The CDR3 totals 14 residues. CDR1 is SGHDT and CDR2 is YYEEEE in the germline V gene. The CDR3 bases are TGTGCCACCTCGTGGAGCCCCGGCCGAGATACGCAGTATTTT. Translation: CATSWSPGRDTQYF.

This clone was counted only a few times. The V gene is TRBV7-9, the J gene TRBJ2-1, with D unclear. Trimming took off 3 bases at V and 6 bases at J, with 6 bases between the two ends. The germline gives CDR1 SEHNR, CDR2 FQNEAQ (reference sequence). The CDR3 extends over 12 amino acids. The CDR3 is CASSFGRNEQFF. The DNA of the CDR3 is TGTGCCAGCAGCTTTGGACGCAATGAGCAGTTCTTC. Full variable domain (outside the CDR3, taken from reference TRBV7-9 and TRBJ2-1): DTGVSQNPRHKITKRGQNVTFRCDPISEHNRLYWYRQTLGQGPEFLTYFQNEAQLEKSRLLSDRFSAERPKGSFSTLEIQRTEQGDSAMYLCASSFGRNEQFFGPGTRLTVL.

This clone was seen only a few times. J is TRBJ2-3 and V is TRBV30; 11 positions match TRBD2. CDR1 and CDR2 (germline): GTSNPN, SVGIG (reference sequence). V shed 3 bases and J 6 bases; nucleotides not matched to a gene: 5. This CDR3 is 14 amino acids long. CDR3 in DNA: TGTGCCTGGAGGGTAGCGGGGGGGATGGATACGCAGTATTTT. This translates into CAWRVAGGMDTQYF.

The CDR3 nucleotides are TGTGCCAGCAGTTACTCGGTCCGAGCTATAAACACCATATATTTT. It specifies CASSYSVRAINTIYF. The chain recombines TRBV6-5 with TRBJ1-3; D is uncertain. V was pared by 0 bases and J by 6 bases, with 12 bases between. This CDR3 contains 15 residues. Germline loops: CDR1 MNHEY, CDR2 SVGAGI.

J is TRBJ2-7 and V is TRBV20-1; D gene ambiguous. V was cut by 6 bases and J by 6 bases, with 9 bases left in between. Germline CDR1 is DFQATT and CDR2 is SNEGSKA (reference sequence). The CDR3 is 10 residues long. CDR3 sequence reads: CSAIEAEQYF. The CDR3 coding sequence is TGCAGTGCCATTGAGGCCGAGCAGTACTTC.

J is TRBJ1-1 and V is TRBV19, with 9 bases lining up with TRBD1. With 5 bases clipped from V and 4 bases from J, the junction kept 5 bases outside the gene matches. This CDR3 region has 14 residues. Germline CDR1 reads LNHDA; CDR2 reads SQIVND (reference sequence). CDR3 sequence: CASSATGGVTEAFF. The CDR3 nucleotides read TGTGCCAGTAGTGCGACAGGGGGGGTCACTGAAGCTTTCTTT.

V gene TRBV5-5 combines with J gene TRBJ1-5, with a weak D call TRBD1 (5 bases). There are 15 residues in the CDR3. CDR1 and CDR2 from the germline V gene are SGHKS and YYEKEE (reference sequence). Trimming took 0 bases from V and 2 from J, leaving 9 bases between them. The CDR3: CASSLVGVGNQPQHF. The CDR3 DNA sequence: TGTGCCAGCAGCTTGGTAGGGGTTGGCAATCAGCCCCAGCATTTT.

This chain uses TRBV28 with TRBJ1-2, with 8 bases identical to TRBD1. The CDR3 covers 15 residues. Germline CDR1 reads MDHEN; CDR2 reads SYDVKM. The trim removed 4 bases at V and 5 bases at J, leaving 9 bases unmatched. The CDR3 DNA sequence: TGTGCCAGCAGTTACCCGACAGGGGCCAGGTATGGCTACACCTTC. This codes for CASSYPTGARYGYTF.

The chain is built from TRBV5-4 and TRBJ2-1, with 12 nucleotides matching TRBD2. From germline, CDR1 is SGHNT and CDR2 YYREEE (reference sequence). V gave up 0 bases and J gave up 6 bases; unmatched junction bases: 4. This CDR3 comprises 16 residues. The CDR3 nucleotides are TGTGCCAGCAGCTTGGCGGTGACTAGCGGGAGCAATGAGCAGTTCTTC. Translated: CASSLAVTSGSNEQFF.

The rearrangement uses TRBV6-6 and TRBJ1-5, with no clear D. The germline CDR1 and CDR2 sequences are MNHNY and SVGAGI (reference sequence). V was shortened by 7 bases and J by 3 bases, with 13 bases between the two germline ends. The CDR3 length is 14 residues. CDR3 nucleotide sequence: TGTGCCAGCACCAGAGACACATACAATCAGCCCCAGCATTTT. Translating gives CASTRDTYNQPQHF.

The genes are TRBV28 and TRBJ1-2; tentatively, D is TRBD1 (5 bases). The CDR3 covers 11 residues. Germline V gives CDR1 MDHEN, CDR2 SYDVKM. V lost 3 bases, J lost 7 bases, and 6 bases lay in between. Written as DNA, the CDR3 is TGTGCCAGCAGTTTGGGGGGTGGCTACACCTTC. Translated: CASSLGGGYTF.

V is TRBV6-5 and J is TRBJ1-6, with D tentatively TRBD1 (6 bases). Per germline, CDR1 MNHEY and CDR2 SVGAGI. V lost 2 bases and J 4 bases, leaving 9 bases between the germline ends. This CDR3 is built from 15 residues. The CDR3 region has the DNA TGTGCCAGCAGTTACGGGGGCAGATATAATTCACCCCTCCACTTT. It is translated as CASSYGGRYNSPLHF.

The chain employs TRBV11-3 and TRBJ2-1, with D possibly TRBD1 on 5 matching bases. V was shortened by 1 base and J by 10 bases, with 14 bases between the two germline ends. This CDR3 region has 14 residues. The germline V gene has CDR1 SGHNT and CDR2 YENEEA. As DNA, the CDR3 is TGTGCCAGCAGCTTAGTTGGCAGGGCGTCCGAGCAGTTCTTC. Protein: CASSLVGRASEQFF.

This clone was detected a few times. The rearrangement uses TRBV7-3 and TRBJ2-7; possibly TRBD1 for D (6 bases). V was shortened by 4 bases and J by 6 bases, with 13 bases between the two germline ends. CDR3 length: 13 residues. Germline CDR1 reads SGHTA; CDR2 reads FQGTGA. The CDR3 nucleotides are TGTGCCAGCAGCTCAACACAGGGTTCCGAGCAGTACTTC. It encodes CASSSTQGSEQYF.